The 30 T cell receptor beta chains in this list originate from one sample, sequenced in a study of T cells after yellow fever vaccination (dated by TCRdb to between 2018 and 2020). The treatment or condition label of this sample denotes: live attenuated yellow fever vaccine strain. Receptor libraries were prepared by 5' RACE. Sequencing took place on an Illumina NovaSeq 6000. The public reads were reanalyzed by TCRdb: fastp trimming at Q25, MiXCR alignment, in-frame beta chains only. Rows are combined by CDR3 protein, so each entry shows the most common genes and DNA. This sample comprises approximately 330,000 distinct CDR3 sequences, roughly an eighth of them detected only once. About 3% of the sample lies in the top ten. Source: CD4+ T cells sorted from PBMCs, taken 15 days after the yellow fever booster vaccination. The receptors derive from a man between 18 and 35 years old who received the YFV17D yellow fever vaccine.

This clonotype was detected a few times. CDR3 sequence (DNA): TGCAGTGCTAGAGCAGGTAGAGGAGCAGATACGCAGTATTTT. Translated, it gives CSARAGRGADTQYF. V usage is TRBV20-1 and J usage is TRBJ2-3; D is unclear. The germline V gene has CDR1 DFQATT and CDR2 SNEGSKA (reference sequence). The V end lost 1 base, the J end lost 4 bases, and 12 bases lay between the germline ends. This CDR3 is 14 amino acids long.

V usage is TRBV21-1 and J usage is TRBJ2-4. TRBV21-1 counts as a pseudogene. The CDR3 loop spans 19 amino acids. CDR3 residues: CASSKGDGSFKKPKNIQYF. The CDR3 bases are TGTGCCAGCAGCAAAGGCGACGGGTCTTTTAAGAAGCCAAAAAACATTCAGTACTTC.

This clonotype showed up just a few times. Here the CDR3 DNA reads TGTGCCAGCAGTTCTCAGACTAGCGGGCGCTACAATGAGCAGTTCTTC. Encoded protein: CASSSQTSGRYNEQFF. This rearrangement joins TRBV6-5 to TRBJ2-1; 10 positions agree with TRBD2. Trimming at V came to 4 bases and at J to 3 bases, leaving 6 bases not matched to a gene. Germline-derived CDR1 and CDR2 are MNHEY and SVGAGI. The CDR3 is 16 residues long.

This clonotype was seen a few times. CDR3 protein: CASSSLGPGELFF. CDR3 in DNA: TGTGCCAGCAGTTCTTTGGGGCCCGGGGAGCTGTTTTTT. This rearrangement joins TRBV6-5 to TRBJ2-2, with D tentatively TRBD1 (5 bases). Per the germline V gene, CDR1 is MNHEY and CDR2 is SVGAGI. This CDR3 region has 13 residues. Trimming removed 4 bases at V and 6 bases at J, with 9 bases between.

The chain joins TRBV3-1 to TRBJ1-1; 7 bases match TRBD1. The CDR3 sequence is 14 residues long. Germline CDR1 reads LGHDT; CDR2 reads YNNKEL (reference sequence). The junction had 12 bases not matched to a gene; V was cut back by 3 bases and J by 11 bases. The CDR3 nucleotides read TGTGCCAGCAGCCAGCACACAGGGGACTCGGTGGCTTTCTTT. Amino acid sequence: CASSQHTGDSVAFF.

The chain has TRBV7-2 and TRBJ1-5, with D possibly TRBD1 on 6 matching bases. V shed 0 bases and J shed 5 bases, with 11 bases lying between them. There are 15 residues in the CDR3. Germline values: CDR1 SGHTA, CDR2 FQGNSA. The CDR3 loop reads CASSLASGADQPQHF. CDR3 in DNA: TGTGCCAGCAGCTTAGCGTCGGGGGCGGATCAGCCCCAGCATTTT.

V gene TRBV5-1 combines with J gene TRBJ2-3, with D tentatively TRBD1 or TRBD2 (5 bases each). The germline CDR1 and CDR2 sequences are SGHRS and YFSETQ. The V and J ends lost 0 bases and 2 bases respectively, with 13 bases between them. This CDR3 is built from 16 residues. The CDR3 DNA follows: TGCGCCAGCAGCTTGGTCCGGGGCCCCCTCACAGATACGCAGTATTTT. Translated: CASSLVRGPLTDTQYF. The full variable domain, rest sourced from reference TRBV5-1 and TRBJ2-3, is KAGVTQTPRYLIKTRGQQVTLSCSPISGHRSVSWYQQTPGQGLQFLFEYFSETQRNKGNFPGRFSGRQFSNSRSEMNVSTLELGDSALYLCASSLVRGPLTDTQYFGPGTRLTVL.

This clonotype occurred many times. The rearrangement joins TRBV9 to TRBJ2-1; D possibly matches TRBD1 or TRBD2 (5 bases each). The CDR3 is 17 residues long. Per the germline V gene, CDR1 is SGDLS and CDR2 is YYNGEE. V lost 0 bases and J lost 2, with 15 bases in between. The CDR3 DNA is TGTGCCAGCAGCGTAGGGACCGGGACGGCCGCCTACAATGAGCAGTTCTTC. It encodes CASSVGTGTAAYNEQFF.

This sequence joins TRBV5-1 and TRBJ2-1, with TRBD2 matching 8 bases. CDR1 is SGHRS, CDR2 YFSETQ, per germline. With V trimmed by 6 bases and J by 6 bases, 14 bases remained unmatched. The CDR3 sequence is 16 residues long. The DNA for the CDR3 is TGCGCCAGCACCCAGGATCGGGGGGGGGCTACCAATGAGCAGTTCTTC. Protein sequence: CASTQDRGGATNEQFF.

This clonotype was observed a few times. The chain recombines TRBV18 with TRBJ2-7, with TRBD1 identical over 7 bases. V was pared by 3 bases and J by 7 bases, with 6 bases of the junction left unmatched. This CDR3 region has 13 residues. The V gene's germline CDR1 is KGHSH and CDR2 LQKENI. The CDR3 reads CASSPPVTGEQYF. For the CDR3, the DNA is TGTGCCAGCTCACCCCCCGTGACAGGGGAGCAGTACTTC.

This clonotype was observed at least ten times. The J gene is TRBJ1-4, the V gene TRBV5-1; tentatively, D is TRBD1 (5 bases). Trimming left V 1 base short and J 5 bases short, with 18 bases between. Per germline, CDR1 SGHRS and CDR2 YFSETQ. This CDR3 comprises 17 residues. CDR3 sequence: CASSLYDSGTGNEKLFF. DNA of the CDR3: TGCGCCAGCAGCTTGTATGATTCCGGGACTGGGAATGAAAAACTGTTTTTT.

V usage is TRBV7-9 and J usage is TRBJ1-2; 10 nucleotides match TRBD1. J lost 6 bases, V lost 5 bases, and 15 bases had no gene match. The CDR3 totals 17 residues. Germline CDR1 SEHNR, CDR2 FQNEAQ (reference sequence). CDR3 sequence (DNA): TGTGCCAGCAGCCGTGAAATACGGACAGGGGGACGAAATGGCTACACCTTC. This translates into CASSREIRTGGRNGYTF.

This rearrangement joins TRBV7-2 to TRBJ2-4, with a possible D match to TRBD1 (6 bases). This CDR3 region has 14 residues. The germline V and J ends were trimmed by 4 bases and 6 bases, with 13 bases remaining between them. CDR1 is SGHTA and CDR2 is FQGNSA in the germline V gene. In DNA form, the CDR3 reads TGTGCCAGCAGCTCCTCGTGGGGGCTAAACATTCAGTACTTC. Translated, it gives CASSSSWGLNIQYF.

This clonotype came up a few times. The chain combines TRBV2 with TRBJ2-3; possible D gene TRBD2, 5 bases. Trimming left V 4 bases short and J 8 bases short, with 13 bases between. Germline CDR1 and CDR2: SNHLY and FYNNEI. CDR3 length: 13 residues. The CDR3 DNA reads as TGTGCCAGCAGTGTAAAGTTGGGAGTTACGCAGTATTTT. Protein sequence: CASSVKLGVTQYF.

The CDR3: CSANRDGNQPQHF. The CDR3 region has the DNA TGCAGTGCCAACAGGGACGGCAATCAGCCCCAGCATTTT. The chain uses TRBV20-1 and TRBJ1-5; TRBD1 might be the D (6 bases). Trimming pared 6 bases from V and 2 bases from J, leaving 11 bases between. CDR1 and CDR2 from the germline V gene are DFQATT and SNEGSKA (reference sequence). This CDR3 comprises 13 residues.

This clonotype was found a few times. This CDR3 is CASSQDSGGTAALGRAFF. CDR3 coding DNA: TGTGCCAGCAGCCAAGATAGCGGGGGGACAGCCGCCCTGGGGCGAGCTTTCTTT. The rearrangement links TRBV4-2 to TRBJ1-1, with 7 bases identical to TRBD1. With V trimmed by 0 bases and J by 10 bases, 20 bases remained unmatched. This CDR3 comprises 18 residues. From germline, CDR1 is LGHNA and CDR2 YNFKEQ.

J is TRBJ2-5 and V is TRBV11-3; TRBD2 matches 9 bases. Looked up from germline, CDR1 is SGHNT and CDR2 is YENEEA. Losses at the gene ends were 6 bases for V and 4 bases for J; bases not matched to a gene: 18. The CDR3 has 18 residues. CDR3 sequence: CASSQSPLRGGGPETQYF. The CDR3 DNA follows: TGTGCCAGCAGTCAATCCCCCCTTCGCGGGGGGGGTCCAGAGACCCAGTACTTC.

This clonotype came up many times. The rearrangement links TRBV9 to TRBJ2-3; D unclear. This CDR3 contains 14 residues. The V end lost 0 bases, the J end lost 2 bases, and 7 bases lay between the germline ends. CDR1 and CDR2 from the germline V gene are SGDLS and YYNGEE. In DNA form, the CDR3 reads TGTGCCAGCAGCGTAGGACACTCCACAGATACGCAGTATTTT. It encodes CASSVGHSTDTQYF.

The rearrangement links TRBV6-6 to TRBJ2-7, with D hard to call. Germline-derived CDR1 and CDR2 are MNHNY and SVGAGI (reference sequence). The CDR3 is 13 amino acids. V lost 2 bases to trimming and J lost 3 bases, with 8 bases between them. The chain's CDR3 is CASSYRVSYEQYV. CDR3 coding DNA: TGTGCCAGCAGTTACAGGGTTAGCTACGAGCAGTACGTC.

This clonotype was picked up many times. The chain joins TRBV5-1 to TRBJ2-2, with TRBD1 matching over 9 bases. J lost 4 bases, V lost 6 bases, and 13 bases had no gene match. CDR1 is SGHRS and CDR2 is YFSETQ in the germline V gene. The CDR3 runs to 17 residues. CDR3 nucleotide sequence: TGCGCCAGCAACTCGGGACAGGGCGACACAATCACCGGGGAGCTGTTTTTT. Translating gives CASNSGQGDTITGELFF. The full variable domain, with the rest looked up from reference TRBV5-1 and TRBJ2-2, is KAGVTQTPRYLIKTRGQQVTLSCSPISGHRSVSWYQQTPGQGLQFLFEYFSETQRNKGNFPGRFSGRQFSNSRSEMNVSTLELGDSALYLCASNSGQGDTITGELFFGEGSRLTVL.

The CDR3 DNA reads as TGTGCCAGCTCACCAGAGACAGGGGAAAGGGGGAACACTGAAGCTTTCTTT. Translated: CASSPETGERGNTEAFF. The rearrangement joins TRBV18 to TRBJ1-1, with 8 bases fitting TRBD1. V shed 2 bases, J shed 1 base, and the junction held 9 bases outside the gene matches. The CDR3 contains 17 residues. Germline V gene lookup returns CDR1 KGHSH and CDR2 LQKENI.

The CDR3 region is CASSPRTTSDTQYF. CDR3 coding DNA: TGTGCCAGCAGTCCCCGTACCACTAGCGATACGCAGTATTTT. The chain links TRBV28 to TRBJ2-3; maybe TRBD2 (6 bases). The V end was cut by 5 bases, the J end by 6 bases, with 15 bases between. The CDR3 spans 14 residues. In germline, CDR1 is MDHEN, CDR2 SYDVKM.

The J gene is TRBJ2-2, the V gene TRBV12-3 or TRBV12-4; tentative D call: TRBD1 (6 bases). Trimming removed 7 bases from V and 6 bases from J, with 12 bases in between. The CDR3 contains 13 residues. The CDR3 spells CASTPAGAGELFF. In DNA form, the CDR3 reads TGTGCCAGCACCCCCGCAGGGGCCGGGGAGCTGTTTTTT.

In this sample, this clonotype turned up a few times. V gene TRBV20-1 combines with J gene TRBJ2-3; D gene unclear. CDR3 length: 15 residues. With 3 bases removed from V and 0 bases from J, the gap between germline ends came to 13 bases. Germline V CDR1 and CDR2: DFQATT, SNEGSKA (reference sequence). In DNA form, the CDR3 reads TGCAGTGCTAGGCCCCTATCCACTAGCACAGATACGCAGTATTTT. This codes for CSARPLSTSTDTQYF.

This clonotype appeared a single time. The rearrangement uses TRBV5-1 and TRBJ1-2; D possibly corresponds to TRBD1 (6 bases). Germline assignment: CDR1 SGHRS and CDR2 YFSETQ. This CDR3 is 13 amino acids long. V dropped 4 bases and J dropped 6 bases, with 13 bases sitting between them. The CDR3 is CASSVQGGHGYTF. CDR3 coding DNA: TGCGCCAGCAGCGTACAGGGAGGCCATGGCTACACCTTC.

J is TRBJ1-1 and V is TRBV12-3 or TRBV12-4, with D possibly TRBD1 on 5 matching bases. The CDR3 totals 13 residues. V was pared by 7 bases and J by 5 bases, with 14 bases between. CDR3 nucleotide sequence: TGTGCCAGCACCCTAACCGGGGGAACTGAAGCTTTCTTT. This sequence encodes CASTLTGGTEAFF.

The chain is built from TRBV20-1 and TRBJ1-2; 11 nucleotides match TRBD1. The germline gives CDR1 DFQATT, CDR2 SNEGSKA (reference sequence). Trimming took 3 bases from V and 7 from J; bases not matched to a gene: 4. The CDR3 spans 13 residues. The DNA of the CDR3 is TGCAGTGCTAGGGACAGGGGGCAGGGTGGCTACACCTTC. Translated, it gives CSARDRGQGGYTF.

This rearrangement joins TRBV5-1 to TRBJ2-1, with 10 bases fitting TRBD2. CDR1 is SGHRS, CDR2 YFSETQ, per germline. The CDR3 has 15 amino acids. Trimming cost V 3 bases and J 0 bases; bases outside gene matches: 0. CDR3 DNA sequence: TGCGCCAGCAGCTCTAGCGGGGGCTCCTACAATGAGCAGTTCTTC. Translation gives CASSSSGGSYNEQFF.

The chain has TRBV7-2 and TRBJ1-2; 9 bases align to TRBD1. V lost 5 bases and J lost 4; bases outside the gene matches: 8. The CDR3 extends over 15 amino acids. CDR1 and CDR2 from the germline V gene are SGHTA and FQGNSA. In nucleotides, the CDR3 is TGTGCCAGCAGCCTACCGGGACAGGGTGGCTATGGCTACACCTTC. Amino acids: CASSLPGQGGYGYTF.

This clonotype came up a few times. The chain employs TRBV19 and TRBJ2-3, with 11 bases matching TRBD2. The CDR3 is 15 amino acids. J gave up 2 bases and V 5 bases, and 3 bases lay outside the gene matches. CDR1 and CDR2 from the germline V gene are LNHDA and SQIVND (reference sequence). In DNA form, the CDR3 reads TGTGCCAGTAGTTTGACTAGCGGGGACACAGATACGCAGTATTTT. Translation gives CASSLTSGDTDTQYF.